This TCR beta chain comes out of a study of control samples from healthy donors and cancer patients. Per germline, CDR1 SGHDT and CDR2 YYEEEE. Trimming took 5 bases from V and 11 from J; bases not matched to a gene: 10. The CDR3 consists of 14 residues. The method was immunoSEQ multiplex PCR; TCRdb's version includes in-frame clones alone and lacks a portion of them. Of about 150,000 clones in the sample, 93% are singletons; the top ten hold roughly 2.3%. Specimen: blood. The genes are TRBV5-6 and TRBJ1-6; 7 bases agree with TRBD1. The TCR sequence derives from a man between 50 and 59 years old in good health. The chain's CDR3 is CASREWDRSTPLHF. CDR3 in DNA: TGTGCCAGCAGGGAGTGGGACAGAAGTACACCCCTCCACTTT.